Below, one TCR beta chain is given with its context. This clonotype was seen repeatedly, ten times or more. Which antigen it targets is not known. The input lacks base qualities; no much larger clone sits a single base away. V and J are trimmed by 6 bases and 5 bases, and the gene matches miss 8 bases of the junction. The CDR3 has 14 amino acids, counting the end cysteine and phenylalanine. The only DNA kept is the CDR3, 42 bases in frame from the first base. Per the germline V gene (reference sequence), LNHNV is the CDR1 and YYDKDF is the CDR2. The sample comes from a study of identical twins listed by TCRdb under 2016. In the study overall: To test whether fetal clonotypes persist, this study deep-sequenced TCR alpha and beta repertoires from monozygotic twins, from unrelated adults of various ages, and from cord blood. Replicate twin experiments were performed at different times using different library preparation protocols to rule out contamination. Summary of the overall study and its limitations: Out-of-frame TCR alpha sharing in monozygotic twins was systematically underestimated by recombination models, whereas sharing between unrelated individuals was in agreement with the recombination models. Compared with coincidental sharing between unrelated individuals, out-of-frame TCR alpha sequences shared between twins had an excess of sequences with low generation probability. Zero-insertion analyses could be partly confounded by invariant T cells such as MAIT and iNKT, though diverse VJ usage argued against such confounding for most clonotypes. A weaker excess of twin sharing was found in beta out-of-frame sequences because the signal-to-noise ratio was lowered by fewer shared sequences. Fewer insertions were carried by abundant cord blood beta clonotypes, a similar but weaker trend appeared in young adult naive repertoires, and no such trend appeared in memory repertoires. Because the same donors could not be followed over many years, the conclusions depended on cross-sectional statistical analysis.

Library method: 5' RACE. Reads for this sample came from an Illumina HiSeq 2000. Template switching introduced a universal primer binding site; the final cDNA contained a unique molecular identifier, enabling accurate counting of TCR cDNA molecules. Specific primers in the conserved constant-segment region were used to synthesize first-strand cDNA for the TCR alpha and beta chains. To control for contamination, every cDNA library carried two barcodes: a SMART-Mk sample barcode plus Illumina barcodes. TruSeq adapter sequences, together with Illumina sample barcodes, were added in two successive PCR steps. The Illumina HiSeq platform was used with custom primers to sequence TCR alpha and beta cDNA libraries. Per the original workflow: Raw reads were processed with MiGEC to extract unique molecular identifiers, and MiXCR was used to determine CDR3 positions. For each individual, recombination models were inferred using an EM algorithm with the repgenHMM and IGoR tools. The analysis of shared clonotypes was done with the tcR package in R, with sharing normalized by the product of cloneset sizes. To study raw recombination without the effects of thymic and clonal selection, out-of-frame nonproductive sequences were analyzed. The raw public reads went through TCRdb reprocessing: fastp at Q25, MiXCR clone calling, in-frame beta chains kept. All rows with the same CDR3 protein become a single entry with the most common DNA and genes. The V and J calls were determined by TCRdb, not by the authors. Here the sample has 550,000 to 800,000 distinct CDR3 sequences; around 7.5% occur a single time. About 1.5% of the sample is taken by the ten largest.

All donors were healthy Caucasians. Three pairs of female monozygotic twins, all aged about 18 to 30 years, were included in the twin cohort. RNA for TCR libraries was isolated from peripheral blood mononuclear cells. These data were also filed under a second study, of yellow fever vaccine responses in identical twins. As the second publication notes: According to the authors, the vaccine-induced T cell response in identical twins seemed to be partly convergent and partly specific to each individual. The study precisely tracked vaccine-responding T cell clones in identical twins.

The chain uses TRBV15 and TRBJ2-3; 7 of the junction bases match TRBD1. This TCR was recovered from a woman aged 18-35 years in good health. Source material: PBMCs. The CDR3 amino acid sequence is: CATSRQGFQDTQYF. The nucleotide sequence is TGTGCCACCAGTAGACAGGGATTTCAAGATACGCAGTATTTT.